A selection of T cell receptor beta chains follows, all from one sample in a study of shared clonotypes between healthy human individuals. The data were produced by immunoSEQ multiplex PCR, yet TCRdb's version contains in-frame clones alone and is incomplete. The table includes under 150,000 clones, approximately 70% detected once. The sample taken for sequencing was memory CD8+ T cells sorted from blood. All receptors derive from a woman in her twenties or thirties in good health. The CDR3 runs from the conserved cysteine through the conserved F or W. D genes are given only for firm matches. Size tells how often a clone was seen (once, few, many) or the class of an expanded clone, and some rows leave it out.

J gene	clone size	V gene	D gene	CDR3 DNA	CDR3 protein
TRBJ1-4	NA	TRBV14	NA	TGTGCCAGCAGCCAAGATTACGGGTTAGGGGAAAAACTGTTTTTT	CASSQDYGLGEKLFF
TRBJ2-7	NA	TRBV6-6	NA	TGTGCCAGTGGGGGAGAAGTTCGCCCCAACGAGCAGTACTTC	CASGGEVRPNEQYF
TRBJ2-5	NA	TRBV21-1	NA	TGTGCCAGCAGCAAACCCGGGACTAGCGGGAGGGCGGGGAAGGAGACCCAGTACTTC	CASSKPGTSGRAGKETQYF
TRBJ2-4	NA	TRBV4-1	TRBD2	TGCGCCAGCAGCCAAGGACTAGCGGGATTAGCCAAAAACATTCAGTACTTC	CASSQGLAGLAKNIQYF
TRBJ2-7	NA	TRBV7-6	NA	TGTGCCAGCAGCCAATACTACGAGCAGTACTTC	CASSQYYEQYF
TRBJ2-6	NA	TRBV6-4	NA	TGTGCCAGCAGTGATAATGTTTTTGGAGGGTCTGGGGCCAACGTCCTGACTTTC	CASSDNVFGGSGANVLTF
TRBJ2-7	NA	TRBV29-1	NA	TGCAGCGCCCTGGGCGGCAGCATCTACGAGCAGTACTTC	CSALGGSIYEQYF
TRBJ2-2	few	TRBV7-2	NA	TGTGCCAGCAGCTCGGGGGTAGCCGCGATCGGGGAGCTGTTTTTT	CASSSGVAAIGELFF
TRBJ2-5	NA	TRBV19	NA	TGTGCCACCCGTGAGGGGAATGGGGAGACCCAGTACTTC	CATREGNGETQYF
TRBJ2-4	once	TRBV11-3	TRBD2	TGTGCCAGCAGCCGAAAGACGACTATCCGGGAGGGTAGCATTCAGTACTTC	CASSRKTTIREGSIQYF
TRBJ2-2	NA	TRBV13	NA	TGTGCCAGCAGCCCGTGGTTCACCGGGGAGCTGTTTTTT	CASSPWFTGELFF
TRBJ2-2	NA	TRBV4-2	NA	TGTGCCAGCAGCCCAGGGAGCGGAGACGCCCTCGGGGAGCTGTTTTTT	CASSPGSGDALGELFF
TRBJ2-1	NA	TRBV11-3	TRBD2	TGTGCCAGCAGCCCAACTAGCGCAGGTGACAATGAGCAGTTCTTC	CASSPTSAGDNEQFF
TRBJ1-3	few	TRBV30	NA	TGTGCCTGGAGTGCTGGAAACACCATATATTTT	CAWSAGNTIYF
TRBJ2-7	NA	TRBV5-6	NA	TGTGCCAGCAGCTTTTTGAGTGGGTACGAGCAGTACTTC	CASSFLSGYEQYF
TRBJ1-1	NA	TRBV7-2	NA	TGTGCCAGCACCAAATTCGGGAGGAACACTGAAGCTTTCTTT	CASTKFGRNTEAFF
TRBJ1-2	few	TRBV6-5	NA	TGTGCCAGCAGTTACTCGTGGCAACGTTATGGCTACACCTTC	CASSYSWQRYGYTF
TRBJ2-3	NA	TRBV18	NA	TGTGCCAGCTCACTGACCCTAGATACGCAGTATTTT	CASSLTLDTQYF
TRBJ1-1	NA	TRBV29-1	NA	TGCAGCGCGGTAAGGGGTGACACTGAAGCTTTCTTT	CSAVRGDTEAFF
TRBJ2-6	NA	TRBV4-2	NA	TGTGCCAGCAGCCAAGGAGGTATGGGGGCGCAGGGGGCCAACGTCCTGACTTTC	CASSQGGMGAQGANVLTF
TRBJ2-7	many	TRBV4-1	TRBD1	TGCGCCAGCAGCCACTCAGAGGACAGGTCCTACGAGCAGTACTTC	CASSHSEDRSYEQYF
TRBJ2-7	NA	TRBV9	NA	TGTGCCAGCAGCGTAGGAATACAGGAGAACTCCTACGAGCAGTACTTC	CASSVGIQENSYEQYF
TRBJ1-2	NA	TRBV5-3	NA	TGTGCCAGAAGCTTAAGGGCATATGGCTACACCTTC	CARSLRAYGYTF
TRBJ1-1	many	TRBV4-1	NA	TGCGCCAGCAGGGGAGAGGGGACTGAAGCTTTCTTT	CASRGEGTEAFF
TRBJ2-7	NA	TRBV7-9	NA	TGTGCCAGCAGCTTAACGGGGAGCTCCTACGAGCAGTACTTC	CASSLTGSSYEQYF
TRBJ2-7	NA	TRBV28	TRBD2	TGTGCCAGCAGCCCCCCAATTACCGGGACTAGCGATCACGAGCAGTACTTC	CASSPPITGTSDHEQYF
TRBJ2-7	NA	TRBV7-9	TRBD2	TGTGCCAGCAGCATCGACCGGGACTACCCATCCTACGAGCAGTACTTC	CASSIDRDYPSYEQYF
TRBJ2-3	NA	TRBV6-4	TRBD2	TGTGCCAGCAGTGACTCCGGGACTAGCGGCACAGATACGCAGTATTTT	CASSDSGTSGTDTQYF
TRBJ2-7	many	TRBV25-1	NA	TGTGCCAGCAGTGAATTGGATACAGGGGGGGGAGACGAGCAGTACTTC	CASSELDTGGGDEQYF
TRBJ2-7	NA	TRBV6-1	NA	TGTGCCAGCAGTGAAGCCGCCTCCGGTTACGAGCAGTACTTC	CASSEAASGYEQYF
TRBJ2-7	few	TRBV14	NA	TGTGCCAGCAGCCAAGGCCGGGGAACCTACCGCGCAGAGCAGTACTTC	CASSQGRGTYRAEQYF